A single sample gave rise to the 6 T cell receptor beta chains below, sequenced in a study of blood T cell repertoires in COVID-19. Clones were read by immunoSEQ multiplex PCR, and TCRdb kept only the in-frame ones, dropping some. The sample has about 400,000 clones, approximately 86% seen once. Sequenced input: PBMCs or T cells enriched from blood (not recorded which). These TCRs come from a woman between 40 and 55 years old with acute COVID-19.

This clone was seen many times. The V call is TRBV24-1, the J call TRBJ2-1, with 7 nucleotides matching TRBD1. The germline gives CDR1 KGHDR, CDR2 SFDVKD. V lost 4 bases and J lost 1; bases outside the gene matches: 9. The CDR3 has 17 residues. CDR3 DNA: TGTGCCACCAGTGAGTCTCGGCAGGGGGTTTCCTACAATGAGCAGTTCTTC. It encodes CATSESRQGVSYNEQFF.

This chain joins TRBV19 and TRBJ2-2, with no clear D. V was cut by 7 bases and J by 0 bases, with 15 bases left in between. The CDR3 covers 16 residues. The germline gives CDR1 LNHDA, CDR2 SQIVND (reference sequence). The CDR3 DNA reads TGTGCCAGTACCGACGCACTTACTACGAACACCGGGGAGCTGTTTTTT. It is translated as CASTDALTTNTGELFF. The variable domain in full, completed from reference TRBV19 and TRBJ2-2, reads DGGITQSPKYLFRKEGQNVTLSCEQNLNHDAMYWYRQDPGQGLRLIYYSQIVNDFQKGDIAEGYSVSREKKESFPLTVTSAQKNPTAFYLCASTDALTTNTGELFFGEGSRLTVL.

The chain has TRBV2 and TRBJ1-4; D remains ambiguous. CDR1 is SNHLY and CDR2 is FYNNEI in the germline V gene. The CDR3 loop spans 13 amino acids. V was pared by 6 bases and J by 4 bases, with 9 bases between. Here the CDR3 reads CASRDGNNEKLFF. The CDR3 region has the DNA TGTGCCAGCAGGGACGGGAATAATGAAAAACTGTTTTTT.

Here the CDR3 DNA reads TGTGCCACCAGTGATACCCGGACAGGGGGGTTCTCCGGGGAGCTGTTTTTT. This codes for CATSDTRTGGFSGELFF. The chain uses TRBV24-1 and TRBJ2-2; TRBD1 matches at 10 bases. In germline, CDR1 is KGHDR, CDR2 SFDVKD. The CDR3 loop spans 17 amino acids. V lost 3 bases to trimming and J lost 6 bases; unmatched junction nucleotides: 9.

The genes are TRBV5-4 and TRBJ1-2; D is perhaps TRBD1 (6 bases). The CDR3 is 14 residues long. Germline-derived CDR1 and CDR2 are SGHNT and YYREEE (reference sequence). Trimming took 0 bases from V and 4 from J, leaving 10 bases between them. Here the CDR3 reads CASSLVGASYGYTF. The CDR3 nucleotides read TGTGCCAGCAGCTTGGTGGGGGCCAGCTATGGCTACACCTTC.

The gene calls are TRBV7-9 and TRBJ1-1; TRBD1 matches 7 bases. The CDR3 runs 14 residues. Trimming took 5 bases from V and 2 from J; bases not matched to a gene: 5. CDR1 SEHNR and CDR2 FQNEAQ come from the germline V gene (reference sequence). CDR3 amino acids: CASSLGQQNTEAFF. CDR3 DNA sequence: TGTGCCAGCAGCCTGGGACAGCAAAACACTGAAGCTTTCTTT.